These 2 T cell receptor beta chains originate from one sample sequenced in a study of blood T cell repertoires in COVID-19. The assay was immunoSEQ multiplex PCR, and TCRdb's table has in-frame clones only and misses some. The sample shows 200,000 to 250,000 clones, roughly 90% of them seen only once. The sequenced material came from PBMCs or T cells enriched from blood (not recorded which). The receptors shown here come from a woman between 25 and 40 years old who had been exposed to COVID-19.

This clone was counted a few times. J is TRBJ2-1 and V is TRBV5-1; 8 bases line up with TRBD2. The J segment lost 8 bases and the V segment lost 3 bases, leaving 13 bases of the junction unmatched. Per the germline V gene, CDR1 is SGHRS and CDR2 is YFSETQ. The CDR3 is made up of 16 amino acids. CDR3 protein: CASSSSSGVYIHEQFF. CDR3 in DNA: TGCGCCAGCAGCTCGAGTAGCGGGGTTTACATACATGAGCAGTTCTTC.

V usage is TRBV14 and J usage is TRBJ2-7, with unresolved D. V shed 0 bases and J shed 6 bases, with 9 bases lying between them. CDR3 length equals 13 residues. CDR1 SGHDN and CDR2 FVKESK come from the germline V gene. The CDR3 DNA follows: TGTGCCAGCAGCCAAGAGCTGTTCGGCGAGCAGTACTTC. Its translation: CASSQELFGEQYF.